The 3 T cell receptor beta chains in this list originate from one sample, sequenced in a study of beta chain features in type 1 diabetes. Sequencing targeted expressed TCRB transcripts, as all isolated RNA had been reverse transcribed. The table came from immunoSEQ multiplex PCR; TCRdb's copy has only in-frame clones and leaves some out. This table holds some 150,000 clones, about a tenth found once. Sequencing was done on a sample of central memory CD4+ T cells from blood. These receptors were obtained from a woman in her 40s in good health.

This clone was found a few times. The chain employs TRBV7-2 and TRBJ1-5, with D unresolved. The germline V gene has CDR1 SGHTA and CDR2 FQGNSA. V lost 4 bases and J lost 2, with 9 bases in between. This CDR3 has 14 residues. In DNA, the CDR3 is TGTGCCAGCAGCTCGGCCCAGGGCAATCAGCCCCAGCATTTT. This codes for CASSSAQGNQPQHF.

This clone occurred a few times. The chain recombines TRBV7-2 with TRBJ2-7, with 8 bases that match TRBD1. The CDR3 is 15 amino acids. Germline V gene sequence: CDR1 SGHTA, CDR2 FQGNSA. V was clipped by 5 bases and J by 2 bases; unmatched bases: 8. CDR3 protein: CASSVGQGKTYEQYF. For the CDR3, the DNA is TGTGCCAGCAGCGTAGGACAGGGAAAGACCTACGAGCAGTACTTC.

This clone was detected ten times or more. This sequence joins TRBV4-2 and TRBJ2-5, with 7 bases fitting TRBD1. V shed 1 base and J 4 bases; nucleotides not matched to a gene: 6. Germline-derived CDR1 and CDR2 are LGHNA and YNFKEQ. The CDR3 loop spans 15 amino acids. This CDR3 is CASSQVQGKRETQYF. In DNA, the CDR3 is TGTGCCAGCAGCCAAGTACAGGGGAAGAGAGAGACCCAGTACTTC.